The 6 T cell receptor beta chains below were found in one sample sequenced in a study of shared clonotypes between healthy human individuals. Clones were sequenced by immunoSEQ multiplex PCR, and TCRdb holds only the in-frame ones, with some missing. The data contain 520,000 or so clones, more than 65% of them seen just once; the ten biggest clones take up approximately 12%. The sequenced sample consisted of PBMCs. The receptors derive from a woman in her thirties or forties in good health. Some clones in this sample may be carry-over from other donors' samples.

The chain carries TRBV19 and TRBJ2-7; 11 nucleotides match TRBD1. J was trimmed by 3 bases and V by 4 bases; bases with no gene match: 5. This CDR3 contains 15 residues. The germline V gene has CDR1 LNHDA and CDR2 SQIVND (reference sequence). CDR3 DNA: TGTGCCAGTAGTAAGGGACAGGGGGGCATCTACGAGCAGTACTTC. This gives the protein CASSKGQGGIYEQYF.

The rearrangement links TRBV5-1 to TRBJ1-4; no firm D call. The CDR3 length is 11 residues. V lost 3 bases and J 7 bases, leaving 4 bases between the germline ends. CDR1 is SGHRS and CDR2 is YFSETQ in the germline V gene. CDR3 sequence: CASSSGEKLFF. CDR3 bases: TGCGCCAGCAGCTCAGGTGAAAAACTGTTTTTT. The whole variable domain, filled in from reference TRBV5-1 and TRBJ1-4, reads KAGVTQTPRYLIKTRGQQVTLSCSPISGHRSVSWYQQTPGQGLQFLFEYFSETQRNKGNFPGRFSGRQFSNSRSEMNVSTLELGDSALYLCASSSGEKLFFGSGTQLSVL.

This clone has at least ten counts. The chain joins TRBV5-4 to TRBJ1-2; D call uncertain. CDR3 length: 13 amino acids. Trimming left V 6 bases short and J 4 bases short, with 13 bases between. The germline gives CDR1 SGHNT, CDR2 YYREEE (reference sequence). For the CDR3, the DNA is TGTGCCAGCACGGCAGCCTGGGGCTATGGCTACACCTTC. Residues: CASTAAWGYGYTF.

Here the CDR3 DNA reads TGTGCCAGTCTCGACAGGGTGAACACTGAAGCTTTCTTT. This sequence encodes CASLDRVNTEAFF. This chain uses TRBV6-1 with TRBJ1-1, with 7 bases that match TRBD1. V lost 9 bases to trimming and J lost 0 bases; unmatched junction nucleotides: 4. Germline loops: CDR1 MNHNS, CDR2 SASEGT. The CDR3 has 13 amino acids.

J is TRBJ2-3 and V is TRBV18; TRBD2 matches at 12 bases. The germline V gene encodes CDR1 KGHSH and CDR2 LQKENI. Unmatched junction bases numbered 2, after V lost 0 bases and J lost 4 bases. The CDR3 runs to 16 residues. The CDR3 region has the DNA TGTGCCAGCTCACCACCGGGACTAGCGGGCTCAGATACGCAGTATTTT. It codes for CASSPPGLAGSDTQYF.

V and J are TRBV18 and TRBJ1-5, with unresolved D. This CDR3 comprises 13 residues. V gave up 1 base and J gave up 4 bases, with 5 bases separating them. The germline V gene encodes CDR1 KGHSH and CDR2 LQKENI. The CDR3 region is CASSPQQNQPQHF. The CDR3 DNA follows: TGTGCCAGCTCACCACAACAGAATCAGCCCCAGCATTTT.